The TCR beta chain under discussion was sequenced for a study of T cells after posttransplantation cyclophosphamide. Study outcomes and limitations: Blood and skin or GI T cell repertoires showed limited TRB overlap. Donor CD8+ memory clones often dominated recipient blood repertoires at later times. Recipient CMV seropositivity and CMV reactivation strongly tracked TRB clonality.

On this clone itself: The antigen remains undetermined.

Cyclophosphamide on days +3 and +4 followed busulfan-fludarabine conditioning and a marrow graft. The method was immunoSEQ multiplex PCR; TCRdb's version includes in-frame clones alone and lacks a portion of them. The table has some 45,000 clones, roughly 88% seen once. The CDR3 has 16 residues. Germline V gene lookup returns CDR1 MDHEN and CDR2 SYDVKM. V lost 6 bases and J 4 bases, leaving 21 bases between the germline ends. The rearrangement links TRBV28 to TRBJ1-1; D might be TRBD1 (6 bases). The specimen comprised PBMCs, sampled around 58 days after allogeneic stem cell transplant with posttransplant cyclophosphamide. The source of this sequence is a male patient aged 60-69 years who received an allogeneic stem cell transplant from a related donor and was CMV-positive. A share of the T cells may be of graft donor origin. For the CDR3, the DNA is TGTGCCAGCAGCCTGACCGGGACATTAAGCAGCACTGAAGCTTTCTTT. It translates to CASSLTGTLSSTEAFF.